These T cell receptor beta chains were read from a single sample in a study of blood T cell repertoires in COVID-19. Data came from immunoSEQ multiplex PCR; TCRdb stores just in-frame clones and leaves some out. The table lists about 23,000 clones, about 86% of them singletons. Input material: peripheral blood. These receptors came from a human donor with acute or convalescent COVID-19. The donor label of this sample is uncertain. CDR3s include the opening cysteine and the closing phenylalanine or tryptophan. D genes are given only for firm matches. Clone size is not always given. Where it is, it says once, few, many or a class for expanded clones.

CDR3 DNA: TGTGCCAGCAGTCCGTCCGGTGGAAGCGGGCAGACCCAGTACTTC
CDR3 protein: CASSPSGGSGQTQYF
J gene: TRBJ2-5
V gene: TRBV6-6
CDR3 length: 15
D gene: .
clone size: .

CDR3 DNA: TGTGCCAGCAGCTTGGAACCAGGGATTAATTCACCCCTCCACTTT
CDR3 protein: CASSLEPGINSPLHF
J gene: TRBJ1-6
V gene: TRBV5-5
CDR3 length: 15
D gene: .
clone size: few

CDR3 DNA: TGTGCCAGCAGACTGACAGGGGAGAACACTGAAGCTTTCTTT
CDR3 protein: CASRLTGENTEAFF
J gene: TRBJ1-1
V gene: TRBV6-4
CDR3 length: 14
D gene: TRBD1
clone size: .

CDR3 DNA: TGTGCCAGCAGCCGACAGGGTGGGGAGACCCAGTACTTC
CDR3 protein: CASSRQGGETQYF
J gene: TRBJ2-5
V gene: TRBV7-9
CDR3 length: 13
D gene: TRBD1
clone size: .

CDR3 DNA: TGTGCCAGCAGCGTAGGCGATAGCGGGAGGCAAGAGACCCAGTACTTC
CDR3 protein: CASSVGDSGRQETQYF
J gene: TRBJ2-5
V gene: TRBV9
CDR3 length: 16
D gene: TRBD2
clone size: .

CDR3 DNA: TGCGCCAGCAGCCAGAACACCGGGGAGCTGTTTTTT
CDR3 protein: CASSQNTGELFF
J gene: TRBJ2-2
V gene: TRBV5-1
CDR3 length: 12
D gene: .
clone size: few

CDR3 DNA: TGTGCCAGCGGCAGGGAGGTCGAGCAGTACTTC
CDR3 protein: CASGREVEQYF
J gene: TRBJ2-7
V gene: TRBV6-6
CDR3 length: 11
D gene: .
clone size: .

CDR3 DNA: TGTGCCACCCAAACTGGAAACACCATATATTTT
CDR3 protein: CATQTGNTIYF
J gene: TRBJ1-3
V gene: TRBV10-3
CDR3 length: 11
D gene: .
clone size: .

CDR3 DNA: TGTGCCAGCACCGTACAGGGGGCGGGAGGCTACACCTTC
CDR3 protein: CASTVQGAGGYTF
J gene: TRBJ1-2
V gene: TRBV6-4
CDR3 length: 13
D gene: TRBD1
clone size: .

CDR3 DNA: TGTGCCAGTAAGGCTGGACACCGTCTTAGCAATCAGCCCCAGCATTTT
CDR3 protein: CASKAGHRLSNQPQHF
J gene: TRBJ1-5
V gene: TRBV19
CDR3 length: 16
D gene: .
clone size: .

CDR3 DNA: TGTGCCAGCAGTCTCGGGGGGGCTGGTTTCGATGAGCAGTTCTTC
CDR3 protein: CASSLGGAGFDEQFF
J gene: TRBJ2-1
V gene: TRBV27
CDR3 length: 15
D gene: TRBD2
clone size: .

CDR3 DNA: TGTGCCAGCAAGCGGGTTCGAACCGGGGAGCTGTTTTTT
CDR3 protein: CASKRVRTGELFF
J gene: TRBJ2-2
V gene: TRBV21-1
CDR3 length: 13
D gene: .
clone size: .

CDR3 DNA: TGTGCCAGCAGTGAAAGGGAGCGGGGATCCTCCTACGAGCAGTACTTC
CDR3 protein: CASSERERGSSYEQYF
J gene: TRBJ2-7
V gene: TRBV6-1
CDR3 length: 16
D gene: TRBD2
clone size: .

CDR3 DNA: TGTGCCAGCAGCCCGGGACTAGCGGGCCAGTACTTC
CDR3 protein: CASSPGLAGQYF
J gene: TRBJ2-5
V gene: TRBV11-2
CDR3 length: 12
D gene: TRBD2
clone size: once

CDR3 DNA: TGTGCCAGCAGTCCTGGCGGGACAGGGGTCTATGGCTACACCTTC
CDR3 protein: CASSPGGTGVYGYTF
J gene: TRBJ1-2
V gene: TRBV6-5
CDR3 length: 15
D gene: TRBD1
clone size: .

CDR3 DNA: TGCGCCAGCAGTGAGAGGGCTAGGGGGGAGCAGTACTTC
CDR3 protein: CASSERARGEQYF
J gene: TRBJ2-7
V gene: TRBV10-2
CDR3 length: 13
D gene: .
clone size: .

CDR3 DNA: TGTGCCAGCAGCGTTGGCCTCGTGAACACTGAAGCTTTCTTT
CDR3 protein: CASSVGLVNTEAFF
J gene: TRBJ1-1
V gene: TRBV7-9
CDR3 length: 14
D gene: .
clone size: .

CDR3 DNA: TGTGCCAGCTCACCATTAGCGGGGGGGCGAAACCCTCGTATGGAGCAGTTCTTC
CDR3 protein: CASSPLAGGRNPRMEQFF
J gene: TRBJ2-1
V gene: TRBV18
CDR3 length: 18
D gene: TRBD2
clone size: .

CDR3 DNA: TGTGCCAGCAGCCGGAAAAGCGGGGGGGCCTTAGATACGCAGTATTTT
CDR3 protein: CASSRKSGGALDTQYF
J gene: TRBJ2-3
V gene: TRBV5-4
CDR3 length: 16
D gene: TRBD2
clone size: .

CDR3 DNA: TGTGCCAGCAGCCTAGGGGTAGGGGCGATGTCCTACGAGCAGTACTTC
CDR3 protein: CASSLGVGAMSYEQYF
J gene: TRBJ2-7
V gene: TRBV7-6
CDR3 length: 16
D gene: .
clone size: .

CDR3 DNA: TGTGCCAGCAGTGAAGCGAGTCTAAAAAATTCACCCCTCCACTTT
CDR3 protein: CASSEASLKNSPLHF
J gene: TRBJ1-6
V gene: TRBV6-1
CDR3 length: 15
D gene: .
clone size: .

CDR3 DNA: TGCGCCAGCCCCCCCGGACAGGGAGAGTACTTC
CDR3 protein: CASPPGQGEYF
J gene: TRBJ2-4
V gene: TRBV23-1
CDR3 length: 11
D gene: TRBD1
clone size: .

CDR3 DNA: TGTGCCACCAGCAGAGCCCTCGGGGGATGGGAGCAGTACTTC
CDR3 protein: CATSRALGGWEQYF
J gene: TRBJ2-7
V gene: TRBV15
CDR3 length: 14
D gene: .
clone size: .

CDR3 DNA: TGCGCCAGCAGCTTGGAAGGGGCGACAGACAATGAGCAGTTCTTC
CDR3 protein: CASSLEGATDNEQFF
J gene: TRBJ2-1
V gene: TRBV5-1
CDR3 length: 15
D gene: .
clone size: .

CDR3 DNA: TGTGCCAGCAGCTCTCCTACTAGCGGGAGGTATATTGACGGGGAGCTGTTTTTT
CDR3 protein: CASSSPTSGRYIDGELFF
J gene: TRBJ2-2
V gene: TRBV7-2
CDR3 length: 18
D gene: TRBD2
clone size: .

CDR3 DNA: TGTGCCAGCAGCCGCGCCGGGGGGGACTCGAACACTGAAGCTTTCTTT
CDR3 protein: CASSRAGGDSNTEAFF
J gene: TRBJ1-1
V gene: TRBV28
CDR3 length: 16
D gene: .
clone size: .

CDR3 DNA: TGTGCCAGCAGTTCCAGGGGTACTAGCTCCTATAATTCACCCCTCCACTTT
CDR3 protein: CASSSRGTSSYNSPLHF
J gene: TRBJ1-6
V gene: TRBV27
CDR3 length: 17
D gene: .
clone size: .

CDR3 DNA: TGTGCCACCAGTAGCGACGGCCTGTACCAAGAGACCCAGTACTTC
CDR3 protein: CATSSDGLYQETQYF
J gene: TRBJ2-5
V gene: TRBV15
CDR3 length: 15
D gene: .
clone size: .

CDR3 DNA: TGTGCCAGCAGTCGAATAAGGGACACCTTATACAATGAGCAGTTCTTC
CDR3 protein: CASSRIRDTLYNEQFF
J gene: TRBJ2-1
V gene: TRBV2
CDR3 length: 16
D gene: .
clone size: .

CDR3 DNA: TGTGCCAGCAGTGAAGGGTCGTTCGAGGTTAGGGAGACCCAGTACTTC
CDR3 protein: CASSEGSFEVRETQYF
J gene: TRBJ2-5
V gene: TRBV2
CDR3 length: 16
D gene: .
clone size: .

CDR3 DNA: TGTGCCAGCTCCGGGACTAGCGGGAGGGCCCGTGGCGAGCAGTACTTC
CDR3 protein: CASSGTSGRARGEQYF
J gene: TRBJ2-7
V gene: TRBV18
CDR3 length: 16
D gene: TRBD2
clone size: .

CDR3 DNA: TGTGCTAGTGGCCCCGACAGGTCCATGAACACTGAAGCTTTCTTT
CDR3 protein: CASGPDRSMNTEAFF
J gene: TRBJ1-1
V gene: TRBV12-5
CDR3 length: 15
D gene: .
clone size: few

CDR3 DNA: TGTGCCAGCAGCACGCAGGCGCCGAACACTGAAGCTTTCTTT
CDR3 protein: CASSTQAPNTEAFF
J gene: TRBJ1-1
V gene: TRBV6-5
CDR3 length: 14
D gene: .
clone size: .